A single sample is the source of the 23 T cell receptor beta chains below, sequenced in a study of CD8 T cells in Susac syndrome. Random hexamers were used to reverse transcribe about 0.5 to 1 ug of RNA. TCRdb recomputed calls from the immunoSEQ multiplex PCR reads with MiXCR, one row per CDR3 protein. The sample lists around 45,000 distinct CDR3 sequences; over 85% were seen once. Sequencing was performed on CD8+ T cells from PBMCs. The receptors shown here come from a human donor in good health.

This chain joins TRBV27 and TRBJ1-2; the D is unclear. CDR1 and CDR2 from the germline V gene are MNHEY and SMNVEV (reference sequence). The ends were cut back, 4 bases at V and 3 bases at J, with 9 bases in the middle. This CDR3 contains 13 residues. The DNA of the CDR3 is TGTGCCAGCAGTTGGGGATTCGACTATGGCTACACCTTC. The encoded protein is CASSWGFDYGYTF.

The genes are TRBV16 and TRBJ2-2; D is undetermined. This CDR3 has 11 amino acids. V dropped 5 bases and J dropped 5 bases, with 3 bases sitting between them. Germline CDR1 KGHSY, CDR2 FQNENV. The CDR3 nucleotides are TGTGCCAGCAGCACTACCGGGGAGCTGTTTTTT. It yields the protein CASSTTGELFF.

This chain links TRBV28 with TRBJ2-7; TRBD2 might be the D (7 bases). With 2 bases removed from V and 2 bases from J, the gap between germline ends came to 16 bases. Germline V CDR1 and CDR2: MDHEN, SYDVKM. The CDR3 contains 16 residues. As DNA, the CDR3 is TGTGCCAGCAGTTTAAGAGGGGGGGGACCAACCTACGAGCAGTACTTC. It translates to CASSLRGGGPTYEQYF.

The chain joins TRBV12-3 or TRBV12-4 to TRBJ1-2; D unclear. V lost 3 bases and J 7 bases, leaving 3 bases between the germline ends. This CDR3 is built from 10 residues. CDR3 nucleotides: TGTGCCAGCAGTTTTGGTGGCTACACCTTC. This codes for CASSFGGYTF.

The chain uses TRBV6-5 and TRBJ1-1, with D possibly being TRBD1 (6 bases). V shed 0 bases and J shed 1 base, with 18 bases lying between them. Per the germline V gene, CDR1 is MNHEY and CDR2 is SVGAGI. The CDR3 loop spans 18 amino acids. CDR3 region: CASSYSLGGRHTNTEAFF. CDR3 DNA: TGTGCCAGCAGTTACTCCTTAGGGGGGAGACACACGAACACTGAAGCTTTCTTT.

The chain joins TRBV11-2 to TRBJ2-7; D is perhaps TRBD1 (6 bases). This CDR3 region has 13 residues. Trimming shortened V by 5 bases and J by 2 bases, and 10 bases separated the two germline ends. From germline, CDR1 is SGHAT and CDR2 FQNNGV. CDR3 coding DNA: TGTGCCAGCAGCGTCGGGACAACCTACGAGCAGTACTTC. Protein: CASSVGTTYEQYF.

The V and J genes are TRBV28 and TRBJ2-3, with 14 bases matching TRBD2. Trimming removed 1 base from V and 7 bases from J; junction bases left unmatched: 13. The germline gives CDR1 MDHEN, CDR2 SYDVKM. CDR3 length: 19 residues. The chain's CDR3 is CASSLSYSGTSGRTNTQYF. Here the CDR3 DNA reads TGTGCCAGCAGTTTATCCTACTCCGGGACTAGCGGGAGAACAAATACGCAGTATTTT.

This chain connects TRBV23-1 to TRBJ2-5, with unresolved D. TRBV23-1 is marked as an open reading frame, function uncertain. The CDR3 contains 15 residues. V was shortened by 6 bases and J by 5 bases, with 19 bases between the two germline ends. The CDR3: CASSRPNHPGETQYF. CDR3 DNA: TGCGCCAGCAGCCGACCTAACCACCCCGGGGAGACCCAGTACTTC.

The chain has TRBV7-9 and TRBJ2-3; TRBD1 might be the D (6 bases). Per germline, CDR1 SEHNR and CDR2 FQNEAQ (reference sequence). The CDR3 consists of 13 residues. V lost 1 base to trimming and J lost 6 bases, with 8 bases between them. As DNA, the CDR3 is TGTGCCAGCAGCTTAGACAGGGCTGATACGCAGTATTTT. It yields the protein CASSLDRADTQYF.

The chain combines TRBV28 with TRBJ2-5; 10 nucleotides match TRBD1. From germline, CDR1 is MDHEN and CDR2 SYDVKM. This CDR3 contains 16 residues. With 8 bases clipped from V and 3 bases from J, the junction kept 12 bases outside the gene matches. The chain's CDR3 is CASGFSGTGEEETQYF. The CDR3 DNA follows: TGTGCCAGCGGGTTTTCCGGGACAGGGGAGGAAGAGACCCAGTACTTC.

The CDR3: CASSLTGAFEKLFF. As DNA, the CDR3 is TGTGCCAGCAGCTTAACGGGGGCGTTCGAAAAACTGTTTTTT. V and J are TRBV13 and TRBJ1-4; D might be TRBD1 (6 bases). The CDR3 has 14 amino acids. The germline gives CDR1 PRHDT, CDR2 FYEKMQ (reference sequence). The V and J ends lost 2 bases and 8 bases respectively, with 12 bases between them.

The chain combines TRBV7-6 with TRBJ2-7; D is undetermined. This CDR3 is built from 12 residues. Per germline, CDR1 SGHVS and CDR2 FNYEAQ. V was pared by 1 base and J by 7 bases, with 8 bases between. The DNA of the CDR3 is TGTGCCAGCAGCTTAGGGCCACGGGAGCAGTACTTC. Its translation: CASSLGPREQYF. Full variable domain (rest looked up from reference TRBV7-6 and TRBJ2-7): GAGVSQSPRYKVTKRGQDVALRCDPISGHVSLYWYRQALGQGPEFLTYFNYEAQQDKSGLPNDRFSAERPEGSISTLTIQRTEQRDSAMYRCASSLGPREQYFGPGTRLTVT.

This chain connects TRBV12-3 or TRBV12-4 to TRBJ2-2; 8 positions match TRBD2. This CDR3 comprises 14 residues. V shed 7 bases and J 6 bases; nucleotides not matched to a gene: 7. The CDR3 spells CASKVAGRAGELFF. The CDR3 coding sequence is TGTGCCAGCAAAGTAGCGGGACGGGCCGGGGAGCTGTTTTTT.

A single count supports this clonotype. V usage is TRBV15 and J usage is TRBJ2-3; 9 bases agree with TRBD2. V trimming: 8 bases; J trimming: 4 bases; junction bases outside the gene matches: 7. The CDR3 runs to 14 residues. CDR1 is LNHNV and CDR2 is YYDKDF in the germline V gene (reference sequence). CDR3 sequence (DNA): TGTGCCACCCGGGGGCTAGCGGGGTCAGATACGCAGTATTTT. This codes for CATRGLAGSDTQYF.

The chain carries TRBV29-1 and TRBJ1-5; possible D gene TRBD1, 5 bases. Trimming took off 4 bases at V and 3 bases at J, with 10 bases between the two ends. Germline CDR1 is SQVTM and CDR2 is ANQGSEA. The CDR3 runs 13 residues. For the CDR3, the DNA is TGCAGCGTTGGAGAGGGACTCAATCAGCCCCAGCATTTT. Its protein product is CSVGEGLNQPQHF.

CDR3 protein: CSVGWRGDQYF. CDR3 DNA: TGCAGCGTTGGTTGGAGGGGTGACCAGTACTTC. The genes are TRBV29-1 and TRBJ2-7, with a tentative D call TRBD2 (6 bases). Germline values: CDR1 SQVTM, CDR2 ANQGSEA. The CDR3 totals 11 residues. V lost 4 bases and J 10 bases, leaving 14 bases between the germline ends.

The chain recombines TRBV5-6 with TRBJ1-2, with 8 bases that match TRBD1. The V gene end was trimmed by 4 bases and the J gene end by 8 bases; junction bases not matched to a gene: 10. This CDR3 comprises 14 residues. Germline-derived CDR1 and CDR2 are SGHDT and YYEEEE. CDR3 region: CASSTSTGADGYTF. For the CDR3, the DNA is TGTGCCAGCAGCACCTCGACAGGGGCGGACGGCTACACCTTC.

The rearrangement links TRBV5-6 to TRBJ2-7; D is ambiguous. The CDR3 extends over 14 amino acids. CDR1 and CDR2 (germline): SGHDT, YYEEEE. Trimming took 0 bases from V and 2 from J, leaving 9 bases between them. The DNA for the CDR3 is TGTGCCAGCAGCTTGGAGAGTGTTCCCTACGAGCAGTACTTC. Its translation is CASSLESVPYEQYF.

This chain joins TRBV11-2 and TRBJ2-7; the match to TRBD1 covers 11 bases. The germline V gene encodes CDR1 SGHAT and CDR2 FQNNGV. V lost 5 bases, J lost 6 bases, and 12 bases stayed unmatched. The CDR3 extends over 16 amino acids. The chain's CDR3 is CASSRTPGQGVGEQYF. CDR3 nucleotides: TGTGCCAGCAGCCGAACTCCGGGACAGGGGGTTGGCGAGCAGTACTTC. The entire variable domain, with the rest obtained from reference TRBV11-2 and TRBJ2-7, is as follows: EAGVAQSPRYKIIEKRQSVAFWCNPISGHATLYWYQQILGQGPKLLIQFQNNGVVDDSQLPKDRFSAERLKGVDSTLKIQPAKLEDSAVYLCASSRTPGQGVGEQYFGPGTRLTVT.

This chain joins TRBV28 and TRBJ2-2; D gene unclear. V was clipped by 9 bases and J by 5 bases, with 13 bases between them. This CDR3 comprises 13 residues. Germline CDR1 reads MDHEN; CDR2 reads SYDVKM. CDR3 in amino acids: CASWGLMTGELFF. CDR3 nucleotide sequence: TGTGCCAGTTGGGGTCTCATGACCGGGGAGCTGTTTTTT.

CDR3 sequence: CSAPGQGGYTF. The CDR3 bases are TGCAGCGCTCCGGGACAGGGTGGCTACACCTTC. The chain is built from TRBV29-1 and TRBJ1-2, with 9 nucleotides matching TRBD1. The germline CDR1 and CDR2 sequences are SQVTM and ANQGSEA. Trimming cost V 7 bases and J 7 bases; bases outside gene matches: 4. The CDR3 consists of 11 residues.

This sequence joins TRBV14 and TRBJ1-2; perhaps TRBD1 as D (5 bases). Germline CDR1 reads SGHDN; CDR2 reads FVKESK. The CDR3 has 15 residues. The ends were cut back, 1 base at V and 2 bases at J, with 11 bases in the middle. The CDR3 sequence is CASSQVGGSNYGYTF. DNA of the CDR3: TGTGCCAGCAGCCAAGTTGGGGGATCCAACTATGGCTACACCTTC.

CDR3 sequence: CASSIYSGNYGYTF. The CDR3 nucleotides are TGTGCCAGTAGTATCTACTCCGGAAACTATGGCTACACCTTC. The rearrangement links TRBV19 to TRBJ1-2, with D hard to call. The CDR3 length is 14 residues. Trimming left V 3 bases short and J 2 bases short, with 10 bases between. The germline CDR1 and CDR2 sequences are LNHDA and SQIVND (reference sequence).